The 27 T cell receptor delta chains given below trace back to one sample, sequenced in a study of human gamma delta and Vdelta1 T cells. TCRdb reprocessed the PCR reads through CATT. This sample has about 13,000 delta-chain clones, with roughly 45% found just once. Antigen specificity for these receptors is unknown. Sequenced input: Vdelta1 gamma-delta T cells from blood grown in culture (DOT cells). All receptors derive from a human donor in good health.

The V call is TRDV1, the J call TRDJ2, with unresolved D. V lost 4 bases and J lost 4, with 16 bases in between. The germline V gene encodes CDR1 TSWWSYY and CDR2 QGS. The CDR3 contains 16 residues. In nucleotides, the CDR3 is TGTGCTCTTGGGGGACCCTTTTGGCGGGGGACAGCACAACTCTTCTTT. Its translation: CALGGPFWRGTAQLFF.

V and J are TRDV1 and TRDJ1, with 10 bases matching TRDD3. Germline V gene data show CDR1 as TSWWSYY and CDR2 as QGS. CDR3 length: 22 residues. Losses at the gene ends were 0 bases for V and 2 bases for J; bases not matched to a gene: 21. As DNA, the CDR3 is TGTGCTCTTGGGGAACTAAAGGATCCCCTTCGCCTACTACTGGGGGATACCGATAAACTCATCTTT. Protein product: CALGELKDPLRLLLGDTDKLIF.

The chain couples TRDV1 to TRDJ1, with TRDD3 identical over 10 bases. In germline, CDR1 is TSWWSYY, CDR2 QGS. This CDR3 contains 19 residues. The V and J ends lost 5 bases and 3 bases, in that order; junction bases with no gene match: 18. CDR3 amino acids: CALGNKIRVGDTTPDKLIF. CDR3 bases: TGTGCTCTTGGGAACAAAATACGCGTGGGGGATACTACACCCGATAAACTCATCTTT.

This clone was seen more than once but under ten times. The chain employs TRDV1 and TRDJ1; a weak D match, TRDD3 (6 bases). V was cut by 1 base and J by 5 bases, with 41 bases left in between. CDR1 is TSWWSYY and CDR2 is QGS in the germline V gene. The CDR3 is 24 residues long. CDR3 loop: CALGERVDSTGDITTVAGGDKLIF. CDR3 nucleotides: TGTGCTCTTGGGGAACGGGTAGATTCCACAGGGGACATTACTACGGTGGCGGGGGGAGATAAACTCATCTTT.

The chain carries TRDV1 and TRDJ1, with D possibly being TRDD3 (6 bases). The CDR3 runs 19 residues. The V gene lost 2 bases and the J gene lost 2 bases, with 24 bases spanning the gap. Germline values: CDR1 TSWWSYY, CDR2 QGS. The CDR3 spells CALGEYRNRGTWVTDKLIF. CDR3 nucleotide sequence: TGTGCTCTTGGGGAATATCGTAACCGGGGGACATGGGTAACCGATAAACTCATCTTT.

This clone was found once. The genes are TRDV1 and TRDJ1; TRDD3 aligns across 8 bases. V lost 3 bases to trimming and J lost 0 bases; unmatched junction nucleotides: 12. CDR1 is TSWWSYY, CDR2 QGS, per germline. The CDR3 loop spans 18 amino acids. Here the CDR3 reads CALGDLPPGGLYTDKLIF. CDR3 sequence (DNA): TGTGCTCTTGGGGACTTGCCACCTGGGGGACTTTACACCGATAAACTCATCTTT.

The chain has TRDV1 and TRDJ1; D perhaps matches TRDD3 (5 bases). Germline lookup yields CDR1 TSWWSYY and CDR2 QGS. The germline V and J ends were trimmed by 1 base and 0 bases, with 18 bases remaining between them. The CDR3 totals 18 residues. The CDR3 nucleotides are TGTGCTCTTGGGGAACCCCGGCGAGGTGATACTGACACCGATAAACTCATCTTT. Amino acids: CALGEPRRGDTDTDKLIF.

The chain couples TRDV1 to TRDJ1; 8 bases are a match to TRDD3. CDR3 length equals 17 residues. Germline V gene sequence: CDR1 TSWWSYY, CDR2 QGS. Unmatched junction bases numbered 10, after V lost 4 bases and J lost 0 bases. CDR3 sequence reads: CALGAQGTGGHTDKLIF. The CDR3 DNA is TGTGCTCTTGGGGCACAGGGGACTGGGGGCCACACCGATAAACTCATCTTT.

This clone appeared a few times. V usage is TRDV1 and J usage is TRDJ1, with TRDD3 matching over 13 bases. This CDR3 is built from 20 residues. In germline, CDR1 is TSWWSYY, CDR2 QGS. Germline trimming cut 2 bases from V and 6 bases from J; bases unmatched to any gene: 18. DNA of the CDR3: TGTGCTCTTGGGGAAGGCCTTCCCACTACTGGGGGATACGGGGACTATAAACTCATCTTT. This gives the protein CALGEGLPTTGGYGDYKLIF.

The V call is TRDV1, the J call TRDJ1; 13 nucleotides agree with TRDD3. CDR1 TSWWSYY and CDR2 QGS come from the germline V gene. Trimming at V came to 3 bases and at J to 0 bases, leaving 22 bases not matched to a gene. This CDR3 has 23 residues. In DNA form, the CDR3 reads TGTGCTCTTGGGGACGCTCAGATCCCAGGTACTGGGGGATACGCAGGAAACACCGATAAACTCATCTTT. Protein product: CALGDAQIPGTGGYAGNTDKLIF.

Note on this clone: Germline is not matched at one junction end, which may reflect a read error. Other DNA sequences in this sample translate to the same CDR3. The rearrangement joins TRDV1 to TRDJ1; 7 bases line up with TRDD3. Germline lookup yields CDR1 TSWWSYY and CDR2 QGS. The CDR3 is 26 amino acids. The CDR3 region is CALGEPTPPLPGDARPYSYYTDKLIF. The CDR3 DNA is TGCGCTCTTGGGGAACCTACCCCTCCGTTACCGGGGGATGCAAGACCCTACTCTTATTACACCGATAAACTCATCTTT.

The chain joins TRDV1 to TRDJ1, with 8 positions matching TRDD3. Germline values: CDR1 TSWWSYY, CDR2 QGS. This CDR3 is 15 amino acids long. Unmatched junction bases numbered 3, after V lost 0 bases and J lost 3 bases. The DNA of the CDR3 is TGTGCTCTTGGGGAACTAAGGGATACGCCCGATAAACTCATCTTT. This codes for CALGELRDTPDKLIF.

J is TRDJ1 and V is TRDV1; unclear D gene. The CDR3 has 23 amino acids. Germline V CDR1 and CDR2: TSWWSYY, QGS. V was shortened by 0 bases and J by 0 bases, with 32 bases between the two germline ends. CDR3 amino acids: CALGELSTEGLTLAGPYTDKLIF. In DNA form, the CDR3 reads TGTGCTCTTGGGGAACTATCCACGGAGGGGTTGACCTTGGCGGGACCCTACACCGATAAACTCATCTTT.

V is TRDV1 and J is TRDJ1; perhaps TRDD1 as D (5 bases). Germline assignment: CDR1 TSWWSYY and CDR2 QGS. The CDR3 totals 19 residues. The V and J ends lost 0 bases and 2 bases respectively, with 22 bases between them. CDR3 nucleotides: TGTGCTCTTGGGGAACTAATAGGGGCTTCTCACTCGAGGACCGATAAACTCATCTTT. Translation gives CALGELIGASHSRTDKLIF.

The chain couples TRDV1 to TRDJ1, with a weak D call TRDD3 (5 bases). V was pared by 2 bases and J by 0 bases, with 16 bases between. The CDR3 runs to 17 residues. CDR1 is TSWWSYY, CDR2 QGS, per germline. The CDR3 is CALGELTQWGDTDKLIF. In DNA form, the CDR3 reads TGTGCTCTTGGGGAATTAACCCAGTGGGGCGACACCGATAAACTCATCTTT.

The rearrangement joins TRDV1 to TRDJ1; D tentatively fits TRDD2 or TRDD3 (6 bases each). Germline V lookup: CDR1 TSWWSYY, CDR2 QGS. Trimming took off 4 bases at V and 11 bases at J, with 41 bases between the two ends. The CDR3 is made up of 21 amino acids. The CDR3 loop is CALGVKRFGSYVLGNSIGLIF. DNA for the CDR3: TGTGCTCTTGGGGTGAAAAGGTTCGGCTCCTACGTCCTGGGGAACAGTATTGGGCTCATCTTT.

The chain has TRDV1 and TRDJ1; 9 bases are shared with TRDD2. Germline V lookup: CDR1 TSWWSYY, CDR2 QGS. CDR3 length: 22 residues. V shed 5 bases and J 3 bases; nucleotides not matched to a gene: 28. The CDR3 is CALGPLAFLRRAGAKKPDKLIF. For the CDR3, the DNA is TGTGCTCTTGGGCCATTGGCCTTCCTACGGCGGGCTGGGGCAAAAAAACCCGATAAACTCATCTTT.

The V call is TRDV1, the J call TRDJ1, with a tentative D call TRDD3 (8 bases). V lost 4 bases and J 3 bases, leaving 24 bases between the germline ends. CDR3 length: 18 amino acids. The germline V gene encodes CDR1 TSWWSYY and CDR2 QGS. In nucleotides, the CDR3 is TGTGCTCTTGGGGCCCTTATTCCTACAGGGGGGATAGCCGATAAACTCATCTTT. It is translated as CALGALIPTGGIADKLIF.

The rearrangement uses TRDV1 and TRDJ1, with TRDD3 identical over 13 bases. Germline lookup yields CDR1 TSWWSYY and CDR2 QGS. V lost 2 bases to trimming and J lost 5 bases; unmatched junction nucleotides: 20. This CDR3 is 21 amino acids long. The CDR3: CALGEIAYLSRTGGYEDKLIF. The CDR3 DNA reads TGTGCTCTTGGGGAAATCGCCTACCTTTCCCGCACTGGGGGATACGAGGATAAACTCATCTTT.

The chain recombines TRDV1 with TRDJ1; D is undetermined. This CDR3 has 17 residues. In germline, CDR1 is TSWWSYY, CDR2 QGS. V was trimmed by 6 bases and J by 8 bases, leaving 28 bases between them. In nucleotides, the CDR3 is TGTGCTCTTGGAGCCGACTACGAGAGACCCCCGCCTATCAAACTCATCTTT. Translating it yields CALGADYERPPPIKLIF.

This chain links TRDV1 with TRDJ1; maybe TRDD2 (7 bases). The V and J ends lost 5 bases and 0 bases respectively, with 31 bases between them. The CDR3 totals 21 residues. Germline values: CDR1 TSWWSYY, CDR2 QGS. The CDR3 nucleotides are TGTGCTCTTGGGAAAATTCCTACCGCGACTGGGAGGGTTGGGTACACCGATAAACTCATCTTT. Translation: CALGKIPTATGRVGYTDKLIF.

This clone was recorded only once. At one boundary the junction diverges from the germline segment, which might be a read error. The chain recombines TRDV1 with TRDJ3, with D possibly being TRDD2 or TRDD3 (7 bases each). This CDR3 region has 27 residues. The germline V gene has CDR1 TSWWSYY and CDR2 QGS. CDR3 sequence: CALGETFGGWAPYWGMKPSWDTQQMFF. As DNA, the CDR3 is TGTGCTCTTGGGGAAACGTTTGGAGGTTGGGCTCCGTACTGGGGAATGAAGCCTTCCTGGGACACCCAACAGATGTTTTTC.

As to this clone: At one end, the junction sequence differs from germline, possibly due to a read error. The chain carries TRDV1 and TRDJ1, with TRDD3 matching over 12 bases. CDR3 length: 19 residues. The germline V gene has CDR1 TSWWSYY and CDR2 QGS. The CDR3 is CALRDQESTGGYLTDKLIF. CDR3 sequence (DNA): TGTGCTCTTAGGGACCAAGAATCTACTGGGGGATACCTGACCGATAAACTCATCTTT.

This chain links TRDV1 with TRDJ1, with 12 bases that match TRDD3. V trimming: 1 base; J trimming: 1 base; junction bases outside the gene matches: 16. Germline CDR1 is TSWWSYY and CDR2 is QGS. The CDR3 is made up of 21 amino acids. The CDR3 loop is CALGERKGPPGGYGITDKLIF. CDR3 DNA sequence: TGTGCTCTTGGGGAACGAAAGGGGCCCCCTGGGGGATACGGGATCACCGATAAACTCATCTTT.

The chain recombines TRDV1 with TRDJ1; weak D call: TRDD3 (6 bases). The V and J ends lost 6 bases and 0 bases respectively, with 23 bases between them. CDR1 and CDR2 (germline): TSWWSYY, QGS. The CDR3 is 18 residues long. The CDR3 loop reads CALGGPPGMRRYTDKLIF. CDR3 DNA sequence: TGTGCTCTTGGTGGCCCCCCGGGGATGAGACGGTACACCGATAAACTCATCTTT.

This chain links TRDV1 with TRDJ1; 8 bases line up with TRDD2. With 1 base clipped from V and 2 bases from J, the junction kept 18 bases outside the gene matches. From germline, CDR1 is TSWWSYY and CDR2 QGS. This CDR3 has 20 amino acids. The CDR3 region has the DNA TGTGCTCTTGGGGAACCACCTTCCTATCCCGGGGGAACACTGACCGATAAACTCATCTTT. This gives the protein CALGEPPSYPGGTLTDKLIF.

This clone was counted a few times. This chain links TRDV1 with TRDJ1; weak D call: TRDD3 (6 bases). Per germline, CDR1 TSWWSYY and CDR2 QGS. The CDR3 has 17 amino acids. V dropped 3 bases and J dropped 7 bases, with 24 bases sitting between them. The CDR3 spells CALGDIAVELGPVKLIF. CDR3 coding DNA: TGTGCTCTTGGGGATATAGCGGTGGAACTGGGTCCGGTTAAACTCATCTTT.